The sequence of this TCR beta chain was determined in a study of a mutant IDH1 vaccine in newly diagnosed glioma. Study summary: Following radiotherapy alone, or alongside temozolomide cycles, vaccination was started after an interval of 4-6 weeks. Weeks 35 and 47 hosted visits V12 and V13, respectively. Patients had received radiotherapy, temozolomide, or both previously, most receiving both. Broader study findings: Changes to the top peripheral T cell clonotypes appeared unrelated to pseudoprogression.

A word on this clone: The target antigen is unknown.

Time point noted: week 35, safety follow-up. Alongside topical imiquimod, each dose of vaccine comprised 300 ug of mutant IDH1 20-mer peptide. The CDR3 runs to 15 residues. Germline V gene sequence: CDR1 SGHRS, CDR2 YFSETQ. Trimming removed 2 bases at V and 1 base at J, with 11 bases between. Generated by immunoSEQ multiplex PCR, the TCRdb table keeps only in-frame clones and is missing some. In the table there are about 26,000 clones, roughly 83% of which are singletons. This chain joins TRBV5-1 and TRBJ2-3, with D unclear. The sequence was collected from a man under 40 with glioma. This sample comprised PBMCs, obtained from a glioma patient whose treatment included an IDH1 peptide vaccine. The CDR3 sequence is CASSFIAEGTDTQYF. CDR3 DNA sequence: TGCGCCAGCAGCTTTATCGCGGAAGGCACAGATACGCAGTATTTT.